This TCR beta chain is from a study of blood T cells in healthy people across ages. Sample-barcoded 5' priming and a J-beta primer mix drove a second PCR of about 6 to 12 cycles. Every sample gave at least 2.5 million paired-end reads containing CDR3. TCRdb called the 5' RACE reads again in MiXCR, with one record for every CDR3 protein. In the table there are around 1.7 million distinct CDR3 sequences, approximately 28% of which are singletons. On this clonotype: The antigen is unknown.

There are 15 residues in the CDR3. Trimming stripped 1 base from V and 0 bases from J, with 8 bases between. The germline CDR1 and CDR2 sequences are SGHRS and YFSETQ. Study-wide findings and caveats: Among long-lived donors, naive CD4+ cells were more numerous and diversity higher than in aged donors.

This TCR derives from a woman in her twenties or thirties in good health. The material sequenced was blood. The chain is built from TRBV5-1 and TRBJ2-1; possibly TRBD1 for D (6 bases). CDR3: CASSLQTGSYNEQFF. The CDR3, as DNA: TGCGCCAGCAGCTTGCAGACAGGCTCCTACAATGAGCAGTTCTTC.